Given below is one T cell receptor beta chain in context. Its target is unknown. The CDR3 loop spans 15 amino acids. V was pared by 6 bases and J by 5 bases, with 13 bases of the junction left unmatched. From germline, CDR1 is LNHDA and CDR2 SQIVND (reference sequence). Researchers ran the PCR with 60 Vbeta and 13 Jbeta primers. The table came from immunoSEQ multiplex PCR; TCRdb's copy has only in-frame clones and leaves some out. Counted here are about 120,000 clones, roughly four fifths occurring once; the ten biggest clones make up around 2%. This record belongs to a study of cytomegalovirus exposure and HLA in healthy donors. Study-wide results and caveats: For TCR beta chains, V- and J-gene trimming was later linked to a missense DCLRE1C variant.

This chain joins TRBV19 and TRBJ2-7; 7 bases fit TRBD1. The origin of this receptor is a man aged 35 to 55 in good health and CMV-seronegative. Sequenced: PBMCs. CDR3: CASRTTGQEVHEQYF. CDR3 coding DNA: TGTGCCAGTAGAACCACCGGACAGGAGGTCCACGAGCAGTACTTC.